The clone carrying this T cell receptor beta chain was detected a few times. This entry is derived from a study of glioma-infiltrating T cells. Using RNA template, CDR3s of TCR alpha and beta were amplified with iRepertoire arm-PCR. Tissue mRNA or PBMC total RNA, about 85-400 ng, went into one-step reverse transcription and amplification. One entry per CDR3 protein, called by TCRdb with MiXCR from the multiplex PCR reads. The table records about 140,000 distinct CDR3 sequences, roughly 43% of them present only once. This CDR3 has 14 residues. Per germline, CDR1 MNHEY and CDR2 SMNVEV (reference sequence). The germline V and J ends were trimmed by 6 bases and 5 bases, with 14 bases remaining between them.

This chain uses TRBV27 with TRBJ2-1; D perhaps matches TRBD2 (6 bases). Sequencing input: glioma tissue, nonneoplastic brain tissue, or PBMCs (not recorded which). The sequence derives from a human donor with low-grade glioma or glioblastoma, undergoing nonglioma brain surgery, or in good health (not recorded which). As DNA, the CDR3 is TGTGCCAGCAGAATTCTGACTAGGAACAATGAGCAGTTCTTC. Translated, it gives CASRILTRNNEQFF.